Listed here are 13 T cell receptor beta chains from one sample, sequenced in a study of T cells in Graves' hyperthyroidism and ophthalmopathy. The TCR beta CDR3 regions underwent amplification using RNA transcripts as the source. The HTBI set primed first-round TCR CDR3 RT-PCR. TCRdb re-called the multiplex PCR reads through MiXCR, storing one row per CDR3 protein. The sample includes about 590,000 distinct CDR3 sequences, 15% to 18% of them seen just once. Source material: blood. All receptors derive from a woman aged 25 to 39 with Graves' hyperthyroidism.

This clonotype was found a few times. The V gene is TRBV30, the J gene TRBJ2-3; D possibly corresponds to TRBD2 (6 bases). V dropped 1 base and J dropped 0 bases, with 11 bases sitting between them. The V gene's germline CDR1 is GTSNPN and CDR2 SVGIG (reference sequence). The CDR3 extends over 15 amino acids. The CDR3 loop is CAWSGDLASTDTQYF. The CDR3 coding sequence is TGTGCCTGGAGTGGGGACTTAGCTAGCACAGATACGCAGTATTTT.

This clonotype has at least ten counts. The rearrangement links TRBV28 to TRBJ1-6, with D possibly TRBD1 on 6 matching bases. The CDR3 is made up of 14 amino acids. The germline V and J ends were trimmed by 6 bases and 12 bases, with 18 bases remaining between them. Germline lookup yields CDR1 MDHEN and CDR2 SYDVKM. This CDR3 is CASSRLAGVLPLHF. The CDR3 nucleotides are TGTGCCAGCAGCCGATTGGCAGGGGTGTTACCCCTCCACTTT. Full variable domain (rest looked up from reference TRBV28 and TRBJ1-6): DVKVTQSSRYLVKRTGEKVFLECVQDMDHENMFWYRQDPGLGLRLIYFSYDVKMKEKGDIPEGYSVSREKKERFSLILESASTNQTSMYLCASSRLAGVLPLHFGNGTRLTVT.

This clonotype was counted between two and nine times. The genes are TRBV7-2 and TRBJ1-5; 7 positions agree with TRBD1. The length of the CDR3 is 15 residues. With V trimmed by 5 bases and J by 2 bases, 6 bases remained unmatched. The germline V gene encodes CDR1 SGHTA and CDR2 FQGNSA. The CDR3 protein is CASSTQGIGNQPQHF. CDR3 sequence (DNA): TGTGCCAGCAGCACACAGGGGATTGGCAATCAGCCCCAGCATTTT.

CDR3 region: CASRPRQGADTQYF. CDR3 bases: TGTGCCAGTAGACCCAGACAGGGGGCAGATACGCAGTATTTT. This chain uses TRBV19 with TRBJ2-3; 9 bases map to TRBD1. Germline values: CDR1 LNHDA, CDR2 SQIVND (reference sequence). V gave up 6 bases and J gave up 4 bases; unmatched junction bases: 5. CDR3 size: 14 residues.

This rearrangement joins TRBV28 to TRBJ1-6; 7 nucleotides agree with TRBD1. J was trimmed by 3 bases and V by 7 bases; bases with no gene match: 12. Germline lookup yields CDR1 MDHEN and CDR2 SYDVKM. CDR3 size: 17 residues. In DNA, the CDR3 is TGTGCCAGCATCACTGGAGGGACAGAGCACTATAATTCACCCCTCCACTTT. It yields the protein CASITGGTEHYNSPLHF.

This clonotype was recorded many times. The gene calls are TRBV3-1 and TRBJ2-3; 9 bases map to TRBD2. J gave up 4 bases and V 3 bases, and 5 bases lay outside the gene matches. The CDR3 sequence is 15 residues long. CDR1 and CDR2 from the germline V gene are LGHDT and YNNKEL (reference sequence). The CDR3 reads CASSHSRTSADTQYF. The CDR3 DNA is TGTGCCAGCAGCCATTCAAGGACTAGCGCAGATACGCAGTATTTT.

The rearrangement uses TRBV6-1 and TRBJ2-2; D call uncertain. Trimming left V 6 bases short and J 3 bases short, with 14 bases between. Germline CDR1 reads MNHNS; CDR2 reads SASEGT. This CDR3 has 15 amino acids. The CDR3 bases are TGTGCCAGCAGCCACGACCGGCGTGACACCGGGGAGCTGTTTTTT. Its protein is CASSHDRRDTGELFF.

In its sample, this clonotype was seen a few times. This sequence joins TRBV7-9 and TRBJ2-7, with D possibly TRBD2 on 6 matching bases. V shed 5 bases and J shed 4 bases, with 15 bases lying between them. The CDR3 length is 14 residues. CDR1 is SEHNR and CDR2 is FQNEAQ in the germline V gene (reference sequence). CDR3: CASSRRGEGYEQYF. Written as DNA, the CDR3 is TGTGCCAGCAGCCGGCGGGGAGAGGGATACGAGCAGTACTTC.

This clonotype was detected a few times. The CDR3 sequence is CASSYIGGPQETQYF. CDR3 bases: TGTGCCAGCAGTTACATTGGGGGCCCCCAAGAGACCCAGTACTTC. The chain links TRBV6-5 to TRBJ2-5; D is perhaps TRBD1 (6 bases). Between the trimmed V and J ends, which lost 2 bases and 1 base, there was a span of 11 bases. The CDR3 runs 15 residues. Germline V gene lookup returns CDR1 MNHEY and CDR2 SVGAGI.

This clonotype showed up many times. The chain uses TRBV20-1 and TRBJ2-3, with D tentatively TRBD2 (6 bases). This CDR3 has 16 amino acids. CDR1 DFQATT and CDR2 SNEGSKA come from the germline V gene (reference sequence). V was trimmed by 3 bases and J by 2 bases, leaving 18 bases between them. The CDR3 bases are TGCAGTGCTAGGGGCTCTTTAGCGGAGCTCACAGATACGCAGTATTTT. As protein: CSARGSLAELTDTQYF.

A note on this clonotype: Given a much more abundant clone one base away, this may be a read error. The genes are TRBV27 and TRBJ2-7; D ambiguous. Germline lookup yields CDR1 MNHEY and CDR2 SMNVEV (reference sequence). The CDR3 runs 15 residues. The CDR3, as DNA: TGTACCAGCAGTTTATCCAGAGAGCTGTCCTACGAGCAGTACTTC. This codes for CTSSLSRELSYEQYF.

This clonotype was counted at least ten times. This rearrangement joins TRBV27 to TRBJ2-3; 7 nucleotides align to TRBD1. Germline lookup yields CDR1 MNHEY and CDR2 SMNVEV (reference sequence). The J segment lost 4 bases and the V segment lost 0 bases, leaving 10 bases of the junction unmatched. This CDR3 is 17 amino acids long. The CDR3 loop reads CASSLSWDSRRPDTQYF. The DNA of the CDR3 is TGTGCCAGCAGTTTATCTTGGGACAGCCGACGACCAGATACGCAGTATTTT.

The chain is built from TRBV2 and TRBJ2-7, with D hard to call. Trimming left V 4 bases short and J 6 bases short, with 13 bases between. CDR3 length equals 13 residues. CDR1 SNHLY and CDR2 FYNNEI come from the germline V gene. DNA for the CDR3: TGTGCCAGCAGTGTCGACCCCGTCGCCGAGCAGTACTTC. Its translation: CASSVDPVAEQYF.